The entry below describes one TCR beta chain. As yet, its antigen is unknown. This entry comes from a study of blood T cells in healthy people across ages. It was with a sample-barcoded 5' primer and a J-beta primer mix that a second PCR of roughly 7 to 12 cycles was run. Each of the cDNA molecules was tagged by a template-switch adaptor with 12 random nucleotides. TCRdb redid the calling of the 5' RACE reads with MiXCR, one entry per CDR3 protein. Here the sample spans over 950,000 distinct CDR3 sequences, roughly 51% being singletons. Overall study findings and caveats: The unknown donor CMV status may have confounded expanded clonotype changes. The study found more naive CD4+ cells and higher diversity in long-lived than aged donors.

Total RNA, at least 6 micrograms per sample, was extracted from PBMCs. Germline loops: CDR1 MDHEN, CDR2 SYDVKM. This CDR3 comprises 17 residues. Material for sequencing was blood. The clonotype originates from a woman between 55 and 75 years old in good health. The chain is built from TRBV28 and TRBJ2-4; 10 bases fit TRBD2. The assigned J gene may be wrong: the sequence end matches TRBJ2-7 better. CDR3 DNA sequence: TGTGCCAGCAGGACCCAGTACGGAAGCGGGAGGGCGGGCGAGCAGTACTTC. Translated: CASRTQYGSGRAGEQYF.